This T cell receptor beta chain derives from a study of cytotoxic CD8 clonotypes in ibrutinib-treated CLL. The study's findings and limits: Clonality increased at ibrutinib response, then returned toward baseline at progression. Baseline clonality, above age-matched healthy donor levels, tracked circulating CD8+ T-cell counts. A difference in sampling times existed between sustained-remission and progressing patients. Stable or contracted on treatment, public clonotypes were also uncommon.

Concerning this clone: Its target is not known.

This CDR3 region has 15 residues. Germline CDR1 is SGHRS and CDR2 is YFSETQ. Trimming took 1 base from V and 3 from J, leaving 13 bases between them. TCRdb's copy holds only in-frame clones and misses some; the assay was immunoSEQ multiplex PCR. The table has about 300,000 clones, roughly three quarters seen once. This clonotype originated in a human donor with chronic lymphocytic leukemia. The chain couples TRBV5-1 to TRBJ2-5, with a tentative D call TRBD2 (5 bases). The material sequenced was PBMCs, taken at disease progression, from a patient treated with ibrutinib. The CDR3 loop is CASSLTGYSEETQYF. As DNA, the CDR3 is TGCGCCAGCAGCTTGACGGGATATTCGGAAGAGACCCAGTACTTC.